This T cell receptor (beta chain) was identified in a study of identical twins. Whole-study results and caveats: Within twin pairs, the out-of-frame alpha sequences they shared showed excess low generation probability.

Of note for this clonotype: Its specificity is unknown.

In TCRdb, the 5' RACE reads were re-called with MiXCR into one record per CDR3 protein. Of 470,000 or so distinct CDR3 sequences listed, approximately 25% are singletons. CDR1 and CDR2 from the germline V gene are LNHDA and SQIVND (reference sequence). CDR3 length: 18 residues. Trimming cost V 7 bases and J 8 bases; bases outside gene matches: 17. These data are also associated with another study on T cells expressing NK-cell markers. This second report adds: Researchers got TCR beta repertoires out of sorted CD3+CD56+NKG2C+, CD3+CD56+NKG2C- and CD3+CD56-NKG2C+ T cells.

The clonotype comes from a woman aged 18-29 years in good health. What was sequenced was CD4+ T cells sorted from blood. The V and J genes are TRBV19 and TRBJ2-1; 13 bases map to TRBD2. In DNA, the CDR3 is TGTGCCAGTACCCTAGGTGTTACTAGCGGGAGGGAGTACGATGAGCAGTTCTTC. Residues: CASTLGVTSGREYDEQFF.